This TCR beta chain comes out of a study of T cells in Graves' hyperthyroidism and ophthalmopathy. The germline V gene encodes CDR1 MGHRA and CDR2 YSYEKL. Deletions cut 1 base from V and 0 bases from J, with 12 bases between. The CDR3 spans 17 residues. Turning to this clonotype: The antigen remains unidentified.

Broader study findings: Separation of ophthalmopathy from stable hyperthyroidism was achieved by a 13 V-J model.

Amplification of TCR beta CDR3 regions used RNA as the template. An initial round of RT-PCR targeting the TCR CDR3 relied on the HTBI primer set. Via MiXCR, TCRdb re-called the multiplex PCR reads, giving one row per CDR3 protein. Of some 720,000 distinct CDR3 sequences listed, around 17% are singletons. Source material: blood. This chain joins TRBV4-1 and TRBJ2-2; the D gene is possibly TRBD2 (6 bases). This TCR was recovered from a man younger than 30 with Graves' hyperthyroidism. Here the CDR3 reads CASSQVGGAANTGELFF. CDR3 DNA: TGCGCCAGCAGCCAAGTGGGGGGAGCAGCGAACACCGGGGAGCTGTTTTTT.